This T cell receptor (beta chain) was obtained from a study of blood T cell repertoires in COVID-19. CDR1 is MNHEY, CDR2 SMNVEV, per germline (reference sequence). The CDR3 is made up of 17 amino acids. Trimming took 0 bases from V and 6 from J, leaving 17 bases between them. Clones were read by immunoSEQ multiplex PCR, and TCRdb kept only the in-frame ones, dropping some. The sample has under 200,000 clones; 65% to 85% are singletons. This clone has only a few counts. This chain connects TRBV27 to TRBJ2-2, with D possibly being TRBD2 (7 bases). The receptor comes from a woman aged 40-49 years with acute COVID-19. The sample was PBMCs or T cells enriched from blood (not recorded which). Written as DNA, the CDR3 is TGTGCCAGCAGTTTATCCCCAAAAGGGGGGAGGGCCGGGGAGCTGTTTTTT. This sequence encodes CASSLSPKGGRAGELFF.